The 11 T cell receptor beta chains listed next were all sequenced from one sample in a study of HIV-infected children after antiretroviral therapy interruption. Treatment: PENTA 11 planned treatment interruption arm or continuous ART arm. RNA-based 3' RACE libraries used unique molecular identifiers. TCRdb ran MiXCR on the 3' RACE reads and lists one entry per CDR3 protein. The table includes about 50,000 distinct CDR3 sequences, approximately 4.3% detected once. The sequenced sample was CD45RA+ CD4+ T cells from PBMCs, pooled from several time points, obtained from a donor given antiretroviral therapy, either interrupted or continuous. Subset given: naive CD4+ CD45RA+ CD45RO- T cells. The receptors originated from a pool of human donors with HIV.

This clonotype occurred many times. This chain connects TRBV5-4 to TRBJ1-2, with 8 bases matching TRBD1. CDR3 size: 15 residues. V was pared by 3 bases and J by 2 bases, with 6 bases of the junction left unmatched. Germline V gives CDR1 SGHNT, CDR2 YYREEE (reference sequence). The CDR3, as DNA: TGTGCCAGCAGCTCCGGGACAGGACAGAACTATGGCTACACCTTC. Translating gives CASSSGTGQNYGYTF.

This clonotype was seen ten or more times. This sequence joins TRBV28 and TRBJ2-2, with D hard to call. Germline assignment: CDR1 MDHEN and CDR2 SYDVKM. V was clipped by 4 bases and J by 0 bases, with 12 bases between them. CDR3 size: 16 residues. The chain's CDR3 is CASSSPGSANTGELFF. The CDR3 DNA sequence: TGTGCCAGCAGTTCCCCAGGCAGCGCGAACACCGGGGAGCTGTTTTTT. Supplemented by reference TRBV28 and TRBJ2-2, the full variable domain reads DVKVTQSSRYLVKRTGEKVFLECVQDMDHENMFWYRQDPGLGLRLIYFSYDVKMKEKGDIPEGYSVSREKKERFSLILESASTNQTSMYLCASSSPGSANTGELFFGEGSRLTVL.

This clonotype appeared many times. CDR3 sequence (DNA): TGTGCCAGCAGCTCAGCGGGGGGGCCTCTCAATGAGCAGTTCTTC. Protein sequence: CASSSAGGPLNEQFF. The V and J genes are TRBV27 and TRBJ2-1, with TRBD2 identical over 10 bases. J gave up 6 bases and V 6 bases, and 8 bases lay outside the gene matches. Per the germline V gene, CDR1 is MNHEY and CDR2 is SMNVEV (reference sequence). The CDR3 has 15 residues.

Many counts were recorded for this clonotype. The CDR3: CASSLVGGWEQFF. For the CDR3, the DNA is TGTGCCAGCAGCTTGGTGGGGGGATGGGAGCAGTTCTTC. The chain joins TRBV5-5 to TRBJ2-1; D possibly corresponds to TRBD2 (6 bases). Germline-derived CDR1 and CDR2 are SGHKS and YYEKEE (reference sequence). Trimming left V 0 bases short and J 10 bases short, with 11 bases between. This CDR3 is 13 amino acids long. The full variable domain, with the rest looked up from reference TRBV5-5 and TRBJ2-1, is DAGVTQSPTHLIKTRGQQVTLRCSPISGHKSVSWYQQVLGQGPQFIFQYYEKEERGRGNFPDRFSARQFPNYSSELNVNALLLGDSALYLCASSLVGGWEQFFGPGTRLTVL.

The chain combines TRBV11-2 with TRBJ2-3; D might be TRBD1 or TRBD2, each matching 6 bases. With 8 bases removed from V and 14 bases from J, the gap between germline ends came to 17 bases. The CDR3 length is 11 residues. Germline V gene data show CDR1 as SGHAT and CDR2 as FQNNGV. The CDR3 reads CASYGGLGAYF. Here the CDR3 DNA reads TGTGCCAGCTATGGGGGACTGGGGGCGTATTTT.

This clonotype was counted a few times. This chain uses TRBV20-1 with TRBJ1-5, with TRBD1 identical over 7 bases. V shed 0 bases and J 0 bases; nucleotides not matched to a gene: 11. The germline CDR1 and CDR2 sequences are DFQATT and SNEGSKA (reference sequence). This CDR3 spans 18 amino acids. CDR3 in DNA: TGCAGTGCTAGAGACCGGGACAGCGGCCTATATAGCAATCAGCCCCAGCATTTT. Residues: CSARDRDSGLYSNQPQHF.

The chain links TRBV7-1 to TRBJ1-1; the match to TRBD1 covers 7 bases. TRBV7-1 is filed as an ORF, its function uncertain. V gave up 4 bases and J gave up 5 bases; unmatched junction bases: 4. The CDR3 covers 13 residues. The chain's CDR3 is CASSWDSLTEAFF. The CDR3 DNA is TGTGCCAGCAGCTGGGACAGCCTTACTGAAGCTTTCTTT.

In this sample, this clonotype turned up a few times. CDR3 sequence (DNA): TGTGCCAGCCACCACGGGGCGCGGAACATTCAGTACTTC. This sequence encodes CASHHGARNIQYF. The V and J genes are TRBV28 and TRBJ2-4; D tentatively fits TRBD1 or TRBD2 (5 bases each). The length of the CDR3 is 13 residues. Deletions cut 8 bases from V and 7 bases from J, with 15 bases between. The germline V gene has CDR1 MDHEN and CDR2 SYDVKM. The full variable domain, with the rest looked up from reference TRBV28 and TRBJ2-4, is DVKVTQSSRYLVKRTGEKVFLECVQDMDHENMFWYRQDPGLGLRLIYFSYDVKMKEKGDIPEGYSVSREKKERFSLILESASTNQTSMYLCASHHGARNIQYFGAGTRLSVL.

This clonotype came up many times. The genes are TRBV11-3 and TRBJ2-7, with a tentative D call TRBD1 (6 bases). Trimming removed 1 base at V and 5 bases at J, with 12 bases between. CDR3 size: 14 residues. Looked up from germline, CDR1 is SGHNT and CDR2 is YENEEA. As DNA, the CDR3 is TGTGCCAGCAGCTTAGCTCTGGGGGCCCACGAGCAGTACTTC. Amino acid sequence: CASSLALGAHEQYF.

This chain links TRBV5-4 with TRBJ2-3, with 8 bases that match TRBD2. Per the germline V gene, CDR1 is SGHNT and CDR2 is YYREEE (reference sequence). J lost 2 bases, V lost 0 bases, and 5 bases had no gene match. The CDR3 spans 16 residues. The CDR3 spells CASSLGGGGITDTQYF. The CDR3 DNA sequence: TGTGCCAGCAGCTTGGGGGGCGGGGGGATCACAGATACGCAGTATTTT.

This clonotype was detected many times. DNA for the CDR3: TGTGCCAGCAGCGTGGGGGGGCCAGATACGCAGTATTTT. Protein product: CASSVGGPDTQYF. The chain links TRBV7-9 to TRBJ2-3; D is perhaps TRBD2 (7 bases). The germline V gene has CDR1 SEHNR and CDR2 FQNEAQ (reference sequence). V gave up 5 bases and J gave up 4 bases, with 10 bases separating them. The CDR3 loop spans 13 amino acids.